A single sample is the source of the 19 T cell receptor beta chains below, sequenced in a study of response to subunit inactivated influenza vaccine. TCRdb re-derived calls from the RT-PCR reads in MiXCR, one entry per CDR3 protein. The repertoire consists of roughly 790,000 distinct CDR3 sequences, with 20% to 25% occurring once and the leading ten covering roughly 10%. Here the sequenced sample was PBMCs from blood, taken about 5 days after vaccination. Source of these receptors: a man aged 50-60 years who received an inactivated influenza vaccine.

The rearrangement joins TRBV10-3 to TRBJ2-2; D call uncertain. The V end was cut by 3 bases, the J end by 2 bases, with 10 bases between. The CDR3 contains 15 residues. The germline CDR1 and CDR2 sequences are ENHRY and SYGVKD. The DNA of the CDR3 is TGTGCCATCAGTGAAGTAGACGGAAACACCGGGGAGCTGTTTTTT. It yields the protein CAISEVDGNTGELFF.

This rearrangement joins TRBV10-2 to TRBJ1-4; tentative D call: TRBD1 (5 bases). V was clipped by 8 bases and J by 7 bases, with 17 bases between them. CDR3 size: 14 residues. The V gene's germline CDR1 is WSHSY and CDR2 SAAADI. The CDR3 is CASGLTAGGEKLFF. The CDR3 bases are TGCGCCAGCGGCCTTACCGCGGGGGGTGAAAAACTGTTTTTT.

This clonotype was seen ten or more times. One junction end disagrees with the germline gene, perhaps due to a read error. This chain uses TRBV7-2 with TRBJ2-5, with unresolved D. The CDR3 loop spans 13 amino acids. CDR1 and CDR2 from the germline V gene are SGHTA and FQGNSA. The CDR3 DNA reads TGTGCCAGCAGTTTAGTGGGCCAAGAGACCCAGTACTTC. Protein: CASSLVGQETQYF.

The chain is built from TRBV5-1 and TRBJ2-6; D remains ambiguous. V was trimmed by 2 bases and J by 0 bases, leaving 3 bases between them. The CDR3 is 14 residues long. Germline CDR1 and CDR2: SGHRS and YFSETQ. The CDR3 is CASSFNSGANVLTF. The CDR3 DNA follows: TGCGCCAGCAGCTTCAACTCTGGGGCCAACGTCCTGACTTTC.

This clonotype was seen only once. The rearrangement joins TRBV5-6 to TRBJ2-7; D is perhaps TRBD2 (5 bases). CDR1 is SGHDT and CDR2 is YYEEEE in the germline V gene. V was clipped by 6 bases and J by 4 bases, with 14 bases between them. The CDR3 spans 13 residues. Here the CDR3 DNA reads TGTGCCAGCACCCTTAACCCGGGGTACGAGCAGTACTTC. This encodes CASTLNPGYEQYF.

This clonotype has just a few counts. The chain has TRBV7-2 and TRBJ1-4; 7 nucleotides match TRBD1. After removal of 1 base from V and 5 bases from J, the junction contained 1 base not matched to a gene. The CDR3 is 14 amino acids. CDR1 is SGHTA and CDR2 is FQGNSA in the germline V gene. The CDR3: CASSLGGQNEKLFF. The CDR3 coding sequence is TGTGCCAGCAGCTTAGGGGGACAGAATGAAAAACTGTTTTTT.

The chain links TRBV5-1 to TRBJ2-7; no clear D. The germline V and J ends were trimmed by 2 bases and 0 bases, with 12 bases remaining between them. CDR3 size: 15 residues. CDR1 is SGHRS, CDR2 YFSETQ, per germline. The CDR3 loop is CASSLGWQNSYEQYF. CDR3 nucleotides: TGCGCCAGCAGCTTAGGTTGGCAGAACTCCTACGAGCAGTACTTC.

This clonotype came up a few times. V usage is TRBV5-1 and J usage is TRBJ1-1; D is ambiguous. Deletions cut 4 bases from V and 6 bases from J, with 19 bases between. CDR3 length: 15 residues. Germline V gives CDR1 SGHRS, CDR2 YFSETQ. CDR3 sequence (DNA): TGCGCCAGCAGCCGAGAAGGAACACTTAAGGCTGAAGCTTTCTTT. This translates into CASSREGTLKAEAFF.

The chain recombines TRBV20-1 with TRBJ2-3; D may correspond to TRBD1 or TRBD2 (8 bases each). CDR3 size: 14 residues. The germline V gene encodes CDR1 DFQATT and CDR2 SNEGSKA (reference sequence). Trimming left V 3 bases short and J 3 bases short, with 13 bases between. CDR3 protein: CSASSGTGTDTQYF. In DNA, the CDR3 is TGCAGTGCTAGTAGCGGGACAGGTACAGATACGCAGTATTTT.

The chain employs TRBV10-3 and TRBJ1-2; D gene uncertain. Germline CDR1 is ENHRY and CDR2 is SYGVKD. The CDR3 length is 15 residues. V was shortened by 11 bases and J by 0 bases, with 19 bases between the two germline ends. This CDR3 is CASLQSAAPNYGYTF. CDR3 in DNA: TGTGCCTCTCTTCAATCAGCAGCGCCTAACTATGGCTACACCTTC.

This clonotype was observed at least ten times. The V call is TRBV5-6, the J call TRBJ1-5; no reliable D call. The CDR3 is 17 residues long. Germline CDR1 is SGHDT and CDR2 is YYEEEE. Trimming took off 1 base at V and 4 bases at J, with 18 bases between the two ends. As DNA, the CDR3 is TGTGCCAGCAGCTTGTGGAAGGAGAGGGTTGCGAATCAGCCCCAGCATTTT. Protein: CASSLWKERVANQPQHF.

This chain links TRBV6-5 with TRBJ1-1, with D possibly matching TRBD1 (5 bases). Germline CDR1 reads MNHEY; CDR2 reads SVGAGI. V was clipped by 2 bases and J by 0 bases, with 10 bases between them. The CDR3 has 15 amino acids. Here the CDR3 reads CASSYRGSMNTEAFF. The CDR3 DNA is TGTGCCAGCAGTTACAGGGGCAGCATGAACACTGAAGCTTTCTTT.

This clonotype was counted between two and nine times. This chain links TRBV4-2 with TRBJ2-7; possible D gene TRBD1, 6 bases. Germline V gives CDR1 LGHNA, CDR2 YNFKEQ. The ends were cut back, 4 bases at V and 3 bases at J, with 10 bases in the middle. This CDR3 region has 13 residues. The CDR3 sequence: CASSRDIGYEQYF. As DNA, the CDR3 is TGTGCCAGCAGCCGGGACATCGGCTACGAGCAGTACTTC.

This clonotype was found many times. The genes are TRBV15 and TRBJ2-7; no firm D call. V was clipped by 8 bases and J by 10 bases, with 9 bases between them. From germline, CDR1 is LNHNV and CDR2 YYDKDF (reference sequence). This CDR3 spans 9 amino acids. This CDR3 reads CATLSYQYF. CDR3 DNA: TGTGCCACCTTGTCCTATCAGTACTTC.

This clonotype has a handful of counts. The rearrangement joins TRBV20-1 to TRBJ1-1; TRBD1 might be the D (6 bases). Looked up from germline, CDR1 is DFQATT and CDR2 is SNEGSKA (reference sequence). The CDR3 has 14 residues. Trimming took 4 bases from V and 0 from J, leaving 12 bases between them. This chain's CDR3 is CSAKTGHMNTEAFF. The CDR3 bases are TGCAGTGCTAAAACGGGACATATGAACACTGAAGCTTTCTTT.

This clonotype was detected ten times or more. The chain is built from TRBV12-3 or TRBV12-4 and TRBJ1-1; 8 bases match TRBD1. CDR3 length: 12 residues. The J segment lost 1 base and the V segment lost 10 bases, leaving 2 bases of the junction unmatched. CDR3 protein: CATGQGNTEAFF. For the CDR3, the DNA is TGTGCCACTGGACAGGGGAACACTGAAGCTTTCTTT.

The sample holds one count of this clonotype. V is TRBV20-1 and J is TRBJ2-1, with 10 positions matching TRBD2. Germline values: CDR1 DFQATT, CDR2 SNEGSKA (reference sequence). The CDR3 sequence is 14 residues long. V gave up 5 bases and J gave up 9 bases; unmatched junction bases: 10. In nucleotides, the CDR3 is TGCAGTGCTCAAAGCGGGAGGGCCGTGGGTGAGCAGTTCTTC. This gives the protein CSAQSGRAVGEQFF.

V and J are TRBV7-8 and TRBJ2-3, with 8 positions matching TRBD1. CDR3 length: 15 residues. The germline V gene encodes CDR1 SGHVS and CDR2 FQNEAQ. V trimming: 5 bases; J trimming: 5 bases; junction bases outside the gene matches: 9. CDR3 residues: CASSPKTGVGDTQYF. As DNA, the CDR3 is TGTGCCAGCAGCCCCAAGACAGGGGTGGGAGATACGCAGTATTTT.

Remarks on this clonotype: Sequence at one end of the junction differs from germline and may be a read error. The chain is built from TRBV15 and TRBJ2-6; D uncertain. The CDR3 totals 13 residues. The germline V gene has CDR1 LNHNV and CDR2 YYDKDF (reference sequence). The CDR3 reads CTTSLSGANVLTF. The CDR3 DNA reads as TGTACCACCTCTCTCTCTGGGGCCAACGTCCTGACTTTC.